Below, 29 T cell receptor beta chains from the same sample are listed, as sequenced in a study of CD8 T cells in Susac syndrome. RNA totalling roughly 0.5 to 1 ug underwent reverse transcription with random hexamers. In TCRdb, the immunoSEQ multiplex PCR reads were re-called with MiXCR into one record per CDR3 protein. The profile covers 400,000 or so distinct CDR3 sequences, with roughly 85% appearing a single time and approximately 0.12% taken by the ten largest. The sample was CD8+ T cells from PBMCs. These receptors came from a human donor with multiple sclerosis.

As to this clonotype: At one end, the junction sequence differs from germline, possibly due to a read error. The chain links TRBV11-1 to TRBJ2-5; D call uncertain. Per germline, CDR1 SGHAT and CDR2 FQDESV (reference sequence). This CDR3 is built from 11 residues. CDR3 nucleotide sequence: TGTGCCAGCAGCGAAAAAGAGACCCAGTGCTTC. This gives the protein CASSEKETQCF. The whole variable domain, remainder taken from reference TRBV11-1 and TRBJ2-5, is EAEVAQSPRYKITEKSQAVAFWCDPISGHATLYWYRQILGQGPELLVQFQDESVVDDSQLPKDRFSAERLKGVDSTLKIQPAELGDSAMYLCASSEKETQCFGPGTRLLVL.

The chain carries TRBV7-2 and TRBJ2-7; possible D gene TRBD1, 5 bases. The CDR3 is 13 amino acids. Looked up from germline, CDR1 is SGHTA and CDR2 is FQGNSA. The germline V and J ends were trimmed by 6 bases and 1 base, with 10 bases remaining between them. The chain's CDR3 is CASRDSYSYEQYF. In DNA form, the CDR3 reads TGTGCCAGCAGAGACAGCTATTCCTACGAGCAGTACTTC.

The gene calls are TRBV29-1 and TRBJ2-7; the D gene is possibly TRBD1 (5 bases). The germline V and J ends were trimmed by 2 bases and 7 bases, with 9 bases remaining between them. CDR1 and CDR2 from the germline V gene are SQVTM and ANQGSEA. The CDR3 length is 11 residues. The DNA of the CDR3 is TGCAGCGTTGAATCCCACAGGGAGCAGTACTTC. Its protein product is CSVESHREQYF.

The chain couples TRBV28 to TRBJ2-4; 8 bases are shared with TRBD1. The CDR3 spans 16 residues. The germline gives CDR1 MDHEN, CDR2 SYDVKM. Trimming at V came to 5 bases and at J to 8 bases, leaving 14 bases not matched to a gene. The CDR3 protein is CASSTSLTGEQDIQYF. The CDR3, as DNA: TGTGCCAGCAGTACAAGTTTGACAGGGGAACAGGACATTCAGTACTTC.

V and J are TRBV11-2 and TRBJ2-1; D call uncertain. CDR1 and CDR2 from the germline V gene are SGHAT and FQNNGV. With 3 bases removed from V and 3 bases from J, the gap between germline ends came to 12 bases. This CDR3 spans 15 amino acids. DNA of the CDR3: TGTGCCAGCAGCTTGTCCACAGCACTCTACAATGAGCAGTTCTTC. Residues: CASSLSTALYNEQFF.

The chain recombines TRBV5-1 with TRBJ2-1; perhaps D is TRBD1 or TRBD2 (6 bases each). CDR3 length equals 18 residues. The germline V gene has CDR1 SGHRS and CDR2 YFSETQ. Trimming shortened V by 3 bases and J by 2 bases, and 21 bases separated the two germline ends. The CDR3 DNA reads as TGCGCCAGCAGCTCGACCCCGCGAGGGGGGTCCACCTACAATGAGCAGTTCTTC. This codes for CASSSTPRGGSTYNEQFF. The full variable domain, completed using reference TRBV5-1 and TRBJ2-1, is KAGVTQTPRYLIKTRGQQVTLSCSPISGHRSVSWYQQTPGQGLQFLFEYFSETQRNKGNFPGRFSGRQFSNSRSEMNVSTLELGDSALYLCASSSTPRGGSTYNEQFFGPGTRLTVL.

The rearrangement links TRBV10-3 to TRBJ1-2; D is perhaps TRBD1 (5 bases). This CDR3 region has 11 residues. Germline V CDR1 and CDR2: ENHRY, SYGVKD. Trimming stripped 8 bases from V and 8 bases from J, with 12 bases between. CDR3 protein: CAIEAGKGYTF. CDR3 DNA: TGTGCCATCGAGGCAGGGAAAGGCTACACCTTC.

This clonotype was detected only once. J is TRBJ1-1 and V is TRBV7-9, with a possible D match to TRBD1 (6 bases). The CDR3 spans 13 residues. V was clipped by 4 bases and J by 5 bases, with 11 bases between them. Germline-derived CDR1 and CDR2 are SEHNR and FQNEAQ (reference sequence). The CDR3 loop is CASSSIRGTEAFF. CDR3 nucleotides: TGTGCCAGCAGCTCGATCAGGGGTACTGAAGCTTTCTTT.

The chain joins TRBV12-3 or TRBV12-4 to TRBJ2-2, with D uncertain. The CDR3 runs to 13 residues. V was cut by 5 bases and J by 2 bases, with 6 bases left in between. The CDR3 nucleotides read TGTGCCAGCAGTACAACAAACACCGGGGAGCTGTTTTTT. Amino acid sequence: CASSTTNTGELFF.

This chain links TRBV19 with TRBJ2-7; 10 bases match TRBD1. Germline V gene sequence: CDR1 LNHDA, CDR2 SQIVND (reference sequence). The CDR3 spans 13 residues. The junction had 4 bases not matched to a gene; V was cut back by 5 bases and J by 6 bases. CDR3 DNA sequence: TGTGCCAGTAGTCCTGGACAGGGGGGCGAGCAGTACTTC. Residues: CASSPGQGGEQYF.

This chain uses TRBV10-3 with TRBJ2-3; weak D call: TRBD2 (5 bases). The CDR3 spans 16 residues. Deletions cut 6 bases from V and 2 bases from J, with 18 bases between. Looked up from germline, CDR1 is ENHRY and CDR2 is SYGVKD. As DNA, the CDR3 is TGTGCCATCAGCCCTGGGAGTGGCGGAGCCACAGATACGCAGTATTTT. Its translation: CAISPGSGGATDTQYF.

V usage is TRBV19 and J usage is TRBJ2-5, with 8 positions matching TRBD2. CDR1 is LNHDA, CDR2 SQIVND, per germline (reference sequence). The CDR3 length is 16 residues. The J segment lost 2 bases and the V segment lost 2 bases, leaving 7 bases of the junction unmatched. In DNA form, the CDR3 reads TGTGCCAGTAGTATACTGCCTAGCGGGCCTCAAGAGACCCAGTACTTC. It codes for CASSILPSGPQETQYF.

V gene TRBV2 combines with J gene TRBJ2-1; 7 bases are shared with TRBD1. The CDR3 extends over 16 amino acids. Germline V gene data show CDR1 as SNHLY and CDR2 as FYNNEI. Unmatched junction bases numbered 7, after V lost 2 bases and J lost 3 bases. The CDR3 nucleotides read TGTGCCAGCAGTGAACGAAAGACAGGGAACTACAATGAGCAGTTCTTC. Protein sequence: CASSERKTGNYNEQFF.

The chain recombines TRBV6-1 with TRBJ2-1; D is perhaps TRBD1 (6 bases). Germline-derived CDR1 and CDR2 are MNHNS and SASEGT. The CDR3 is made up of 13 amino acids. V gave up 4 bases and J gave up 7 bases, with 11 bases separating them. CDR3 protein: CASSAGTLNEQFF. The CDR3 coding sequence is TGTGCCAGCAGTGCCGGGACACTAAATGAGCAGTTCTTC.

In the case of this clonotype: At one end the junction does not follow the germline gene, possibly because of a read error. The V gene is TRBV27, the J gene TRBJ2-2; D is unresolved. Per germline, CDR1 MNHEY and CDR2 SMNVEV (reference sequence). The CDR3 runs 17 residues. DNA for the CDR3: TGTGCCAGCAGTTTTCTACCGGTCGAAACGAAGACCGGGGAGCTGTTTTTT. Its translation is CASSFLPVETKTGELFF.

Only one count was recorded for this clonotype. V is TRBV5-1 and J is TRBJ2-3; tentatively, D is TRBD2 (5 bases). The CDR3 totals 16 residues. Trimming shortened V by 4 bases and J by 4 bases, and 19 bases separated the two germline ends. Per germline, CDR1 SGHRS and CDR2 YFSETQ. The CDR3 nucleotides are TGCGCCAGCAGCGAAGACGGGGTCCCCGTCGCAGATACGCAGTATTTT. Translated: CASSEDGVPVADTQYF.

This rearrangement joins TRBV5-6 to TRBJ2-7; D ambiguous. V shed 0 bases and J shed 0 bases, with 10 bases lying between them. The germline gives CDR1 SGHDT, CDR2 YYEEEE. The CDR3 length is 15 residues. CDR3 sequence: CASSLDQVHSYEQYF. CDR3 in DNA: TGTGCCAGCAGCTTGGACCAGGTGCACTCCTACGAGCAGTACTTC.

This sequence joins TRBV4-1 and TRBJ1-5; 8 bases are a match to TRBD1. Germline trimming cut 2 bases from V and 0 bases from J; bases unmatched to any gene: 12. CDR1 is MGHRA, CDR2 YSYEKL, per germline. This CDR3 is 19 amino acids long. CDR3 DNA: TGCGCCAGCAGCCAATATAGGGGGACAGGCCGTTATAGCAATCAGCCCCAGCATTTT. Protein sequence: CASSQYRGTGRYSNQPQHF.

This chain joins TRBV6-1 and TRBJ2-1, with D perhaps assigned TRBD1 or TRBD2 (8 bases each). The germline V and J ends were trimmed by 7 bases and 10 bases, with 26 bases remaining between them. Looked up from germline, CDR1 is MNHNS and CDR2 is SASEGT. The CDR3 runs 16 residues. The DNA for the CDR3 is TGTGCCAGCACTAGCGGGCGGGACAGGCCCATTGGGGAGCAGTTCTTC. It yields the protein CASTSGRDRPIGEQFF.

In DNA form, the CDR3 reads TGTGCCAGCAGCCCGACGACAGGGGTAGTCACTGAAGCTTTCTTT. This sequence encodes CASSPTTGVVTEAFF. The chain couples TRBV6-2 or TRBV6-3 to TRBJ1-1; 8 bases fit TRBD1. Looked up from germline, CDR1 is MNHEY and CDR2 is SVGEGT. The CDR3 covers 15 residues. V shed 6 bases and J 4 bases; nucleotides not matched to a gene: 10.

This rearrangement joins TRBV19 to TRBJ1-1, with 8 bases matching TRBD1. The CDR3 extends over 14 amino acids. Germline CDR1 and CDR2: LNHDA and SQIVND (reference sequence). With 7 bases clipped from V and 5 bases from J, the junction kept 9 bases outside the gene matches. The DNA of the CDR3 is TGTGCCAGTACTTTCGGACAGGGCCCAACTGAAGCTTTCTTT. Translating it yields CASTFGQGPTEAFF.

The V gene is TRBV4-1, the J gene TRBJ2-1; D remains ambiguous. This CDR3 has 11 residues. V was shortened by 2 bases and J by 8 bases, with 4 bases between the two germline ends. The V gene's germline CDR1 is MGHRA and CDR2 YSYEKL. The CDR3 region is CASSQTYEQFF. The CDR3 nucleotides are TGCGCCAGCAGCCAAACCTATGAGCAGTTCTTC.

This clonotype was counted only a few times. This rearrangement joins TRBV19 to TRBJ2-5; maybe TRBD1 (6 bases). Trimming took off 5 bases at V and 0 bases at J, with 13 bases between the two ends. CDR3 length: 15 residues. Looked up from germline, CDR1 is LNHDA and CDR2 is SQIVND (reference sequence). The CDR3 region has the DNA TGTGCCAGTAGTCTCTTGGGGGCCTACCAAGAGACCCAGTACTTC. Translation: CASSLLGAYQETQYF.

The CDR3 sequence: CASSQGYLFPPSYNEQFF. The CDR3 coding sequence is TGTGCCAGCAGCCAAGGTTACCTTTTCCCTCCTTCCTACAATGAGCAGTTCTTC. The V and J genes are TRBV14 and TRBJ2-1; D gene uncertain. The germline gives CDR1 SGHDN, CDR2 FVKESK. This CDR3 contains 18 residues. V lost 1 base and J lost 1, with 17 bases in between.

This clonotype was detected only once. The germline gene is not matched at one end of the junction; a read error may be the cause. V and J are TRBV7-2 and TRBJ2-1, with D hard to call. This CDR3 region has 13 residues. Germline V gives CDR1 SGHTA, CDR2 FQGNSA. The chain's CDR3 is CASGLGTYNEQFF. CDR3 nucleotide sequence: TGTGCCAGCGGCTTAGGCACCTACAATGAGCAGTTCTTC.

The chain has TRBV29-1 and TRBJ1-2; D not certain. Germline CDR1 is SQVTM and CDR2 is ANQGSEA. This CDR3 has 11 residues. V was clipped by 3 bases and J by 5 bases, with 7 bases between them. The CDR3 is CSVDSGYGYTF. The CDR3 region has the DNA TGCAGCGTTGATTCCGGGTATGGCTACACCTTC.

The V gene is TRBV12-3 or TRBV12-4, the J gene TRBJ2-2; 8 positions match TRBD1. Germline trimming cut 4 bases from V and 2 bases from J; bases unmatched to any gene: 3. There are 15 residues in the CDR3. This CDR3 reads CASSYTGGNTGELFF. The CDR3 DNA sequence: TGTGCCAGCAGTTATACAGGGGGTAACACCGGGGAGCTGTTTTTT.

This chain joins TRBV6-1 and TRBJ1-2; D unresolved. In germline, CDR1 is MNHNS, CDR2 SASEGT. The CDR3 has 14 residues. The V end was cut by 5 bases, the J end by 0 bases, with 10 bases between. Written as DNA, the CDR3 is TGTGCCAGCAGTCCCCCGGCAGCTAACTATGGCTACACCTTC. Translation: CASSPPAANYGYTF.

This clonotype came up a few times. J is TRBJ2-7 and V is TRBV6-1; no definite D call. Germline V gene data show CDR1 as MNHNS and CDR2 as SASEGT. This CDR3 comprises 12 residues. V was pared by 2 bases and J by 1 base, with 3 bases between. The DNA of the CDR3 is TGTGCCAGCAGTGAATCATCCTACGAGCAGTACTTC. Translating it yields CASSESSYEQYF.